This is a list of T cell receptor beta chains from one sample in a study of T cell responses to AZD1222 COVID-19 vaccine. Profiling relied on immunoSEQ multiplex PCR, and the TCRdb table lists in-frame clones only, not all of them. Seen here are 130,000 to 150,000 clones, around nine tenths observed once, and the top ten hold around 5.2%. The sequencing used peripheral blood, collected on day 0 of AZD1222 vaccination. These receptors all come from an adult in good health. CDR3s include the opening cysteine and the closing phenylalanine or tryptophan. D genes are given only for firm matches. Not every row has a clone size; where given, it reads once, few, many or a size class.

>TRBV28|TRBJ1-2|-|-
CASSPRVGYTF
TGTGCCAGCAGTCCACGAGTTGGCTACACCTTC
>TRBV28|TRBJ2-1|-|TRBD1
CASSSRQGRNEQFF
TGTGCCAGCAGTTCAAGACAGGGACGGAATGAGCAGTTCTTC
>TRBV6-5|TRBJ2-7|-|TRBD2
CASSRTSGSPYEQYF
TGTGCCAGCAGTCGGACTAGCGGTTCCCCCTACGAGCAGTACTTC
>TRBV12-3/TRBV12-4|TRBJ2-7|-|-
CASSSDTTYEQYF
TGTGCCAGCAGCTCAGACACCACCTACGAGCAGTACTTC
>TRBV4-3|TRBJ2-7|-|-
CASSQGTAGWAEQYF
TGCGCCAGCAGCCAAGGGACAGCCGGGTGGGCGGAGCAGTACTTC
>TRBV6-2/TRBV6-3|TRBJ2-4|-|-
CASSIGAGNIQYF
TGTGCCAGCAGTATAGGGGCCGGAAACATTCAGTACTTC
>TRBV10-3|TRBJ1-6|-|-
CAISESPFDSPLHF
TGTGCCATCAGTGAATCCCCGTTTGATTCACCCCTCCACTTT
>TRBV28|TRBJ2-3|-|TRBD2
CASSETSGPTDTQYF
TGTGCCAGCAGTGAAACTAGCGGACCAACAGATACGCAGTATTTT
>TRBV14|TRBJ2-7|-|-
CASSQGSYEQYF
TGTGCCAGCAGCCAGGGTAGCTACGAGCAGTACTTC
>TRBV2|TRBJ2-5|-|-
CASAYQETQYF
TGTGCCAGCGCGTACCAAGAGACCCAGTACTTC
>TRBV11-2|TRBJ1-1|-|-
CASSLNAGENTEAFF
TGTGCCAGCAGCCTAAATGCAGGGGAGAACACTGAAGCTTTCTTT
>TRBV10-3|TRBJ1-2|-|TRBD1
CAISESRQGNYGYTF
TGTGCCATCAGTGAGTCCCGACAGGGGAACTATGGCTACACCTTC
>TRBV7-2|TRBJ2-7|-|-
CASSYRLDMGEQYF
TGTGCCAGCAGCTACCGACTCGACATGGGCGAGCAGTACTTC
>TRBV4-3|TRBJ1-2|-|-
CASSQEAGAGANYGYTF
TGCGCCAGCAGCCAAGAGGCGGGGGCCGGAGCTAACTATGGCTACACCTTC
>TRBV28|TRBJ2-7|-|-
CASFSRTIDEQYF
TGTGCCAGCTTCTCCCGGACCATCGACGAGCAGTACTTC
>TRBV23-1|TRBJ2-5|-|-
CASSRCQDHGAGVTQYF
TGCGCCAGCAGTCGGTGTCAGGATCACGGGGCAGGGGTGACCCAGTACTTC
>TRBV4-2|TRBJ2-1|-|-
CASSQASGDGNEQFF
TGTGCCAGCAGCCAAGCGTCCGGAGATGGGAATGAGCAGTTCTTC
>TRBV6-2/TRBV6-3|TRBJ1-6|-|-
CASSYSTPSYNSPLHF
TGTGCCAGCAGTTACTCGACGCCAAGCTATAATTCACCCCTCCACTTT
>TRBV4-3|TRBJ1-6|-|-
CASSQAGVGSPLHF
TGCGCCAGCAGCCAAGCCGGGGTGGGCTCACCCCTCCACTTT
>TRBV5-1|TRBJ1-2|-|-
CASSLTTGNYGYTF
TGCGCCAGCAGCTTAACGACAGGAAACTATGGCTACACCTTC
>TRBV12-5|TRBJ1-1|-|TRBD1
CASAIYRGRRNTEAFF
TGTGCTAGTGCTATTTACAGGGGGCGCCGGAACACTGAAGCTTTCTTT
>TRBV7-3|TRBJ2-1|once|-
CASSLSGGSYNEQFF
TGTGCCAGCAGCTTAAGTGGGGGCTCCTACAATGAGCAGTTCTTC
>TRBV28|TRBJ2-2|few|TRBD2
CASLSPSGNTGELFF
TGTGCCAGCCTAAGCCCTAGCGGGAACACCGGGGAGCTGTTTTTT
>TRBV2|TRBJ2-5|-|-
CASSNIGGETQYF
TGTGCCAGCAGTAACATAGGGGGAGAGACCCAGTACTTC
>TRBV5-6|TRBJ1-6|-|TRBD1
CASSLDPRQGYNSPLHF
TGTGCCAGCAGCTTGGATCCACGACAGGGCTATAATTCACCCCTCCACTTT
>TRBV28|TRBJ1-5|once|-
CASTEGLGNQPQHF
TGTGCCAGCACCGAGGGGTTAGGCAATCAGCCCCAGCATTTT
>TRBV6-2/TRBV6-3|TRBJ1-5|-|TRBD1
CASSPTGGINQPQHF
TGTGCCAGCAGCCCTACAGGGGGAATCAATCAGCCCCAGCATTTT
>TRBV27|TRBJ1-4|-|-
CASSLNRRTLGANEKLFF
TGTGCCAGCAGTTTAAACAGGCGGACCCTCGGGGCTAATGAAAAACTGTTTTTT